The entry below gives a single TCR beta chain sequence along with its context. The data are from a study of preoperative IRX-2 immunotherapy in early breast cancer. Indicated treatment: preoperative locoregional IRX-2 cytokine immunotherapy. This phase Ib study tested locoregional IRX-2 cytokine immunotherapy given before surgery. The V gene lost 1 base and the J gene lost 2 bases, with 11 bases spanning the gap. Per germline, CDR1 SGHVS and CDR2 FNYEAQ. The CDR3 runs to 15 residues. Some clones are missing from TCRdb's copy, which holds only in-frame ones; the method was immunoSEQ multiplex PCR. Here the sample spans some 59,000 clones, approximately 94% being singletons.

V and J are TRBV7-6 and TRBJ2-5; perhaps TRBD1 as D (5 bases). This sequence originates from a human donor with breast cancer. This material was acquired from a patient treated with IRX-2 immunotherapy. This CDR3 reads CASSLDPGPQETQYF. In DNA, the CDR3 is TGTGCCAGCAGCTTAGACCCAGGGCCACAAGAGACCCAGTACTTC.